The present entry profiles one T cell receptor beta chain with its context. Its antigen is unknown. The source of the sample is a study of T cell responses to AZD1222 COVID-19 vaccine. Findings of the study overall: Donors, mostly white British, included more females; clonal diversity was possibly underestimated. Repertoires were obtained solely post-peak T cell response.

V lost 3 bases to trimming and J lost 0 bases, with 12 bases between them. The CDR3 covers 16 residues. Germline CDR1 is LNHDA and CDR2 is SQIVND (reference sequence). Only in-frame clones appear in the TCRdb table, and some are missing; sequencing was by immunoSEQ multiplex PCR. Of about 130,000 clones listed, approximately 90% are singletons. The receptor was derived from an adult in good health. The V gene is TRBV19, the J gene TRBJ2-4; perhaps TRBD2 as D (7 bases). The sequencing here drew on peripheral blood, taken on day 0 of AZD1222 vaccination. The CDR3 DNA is TGTGCCAGTAGTATCGGGGGGCTACTAGCCAAAAACATTCAGTACTTC. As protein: CASSIGGLLAKNIQYF.